Described below is a single TCR beta chain sequence and its context. It lacks a known antigen. No quality values exist for individual bases; no much larger clone is one base distant. These data come from a study of Ad26.COV2.S vaccination and SARS-CoV-2 variants (dated by TCRdb to about 2021). Turning to the overall study: Donors in the vaccine arm were drawn from COV1001, a multicentre, randomized, double-blind, placebo-controlled phase I-IIa trial testing Ad26.COV2.S in healthy adults. A total of roughly 32 samples were included in the TCR-sequenced set, comprising roughly 20 Ad26.COV2.S vaccine recipients, 5 placebo recipients and 8 SARS-CoV-2 convalescent individuals. Participants in the trial were split at random into five groups of five each, receiving low-dose or high-dose Ad26.COV2.S once or twice, or else placebo on both occasions. Ad26.COV2.S was given intramuscularly at 5x10^10 or 1x10^11 viral particles, as a single shot or as two shots 56 days apart. Investigators did not know the trial group allocation while performing experiments and assessing outcomes. The specificity and breadth of SARS-CoV-2-reactive T cell receptors after Ad26.COV2.S vaccination were assessed by TCRbeta repertoire sequencing. Points the paper makes about the study in general: The authors noted that the TCR breadth and depth analyses may have underestimated total T cell responses. Compared with placebo recipients, Ad26.COV2.S recipients showed higher spike-specific TCR breadth (P = 0.0014). The study was not powered to compare responses between vaccine doses or regimens. After vaccination, substantial breadth of spike-specific CD8+ and CD4+ T cell responses was reported. Vaccine and placebo recipients had similar non-spike TCR breadth, a finding consistent with the vaccine containing only spike.

Taken with the paper, the label for treatment or condition translates to: 15 to 20 received Ad26.COV2.S at low or high dose, single or two shots; 5 received placebo; per-sample allocation not given. For vaccine and placebo recipients, the sequenced repertoires came from samples collected on day 63 after the first injection. Cohort 1b enrolled fewer than 30 adults aged 18-55 years at a single site in Boston, USA, between 29 July and 7 August 2020. Ad26.COV2.S was a replication-incompetent adenovirus type 26 vector that expressed a prefusion-stabilized SARS-CoV-2 spike protein derived from the original Wuhan strain. The immunoSEQ Assay was used to sequence TCRbeta CDR3 regions. After extraction, genomic DNA underwent amplification by bias-controlled multiplex PCR, followed by high-throughput sequencing. Processing in the source paper ran as follows. To quantify the absolute abundance of every unique TCRbeta CDR3 region, sequences were collapsed and filtered. T cell fraction was estimated by normalizing TCRbeta template counts to usable DNA, with usable DNA measured through amplification of reference genes found in all nucleated cells. Repertoire TCRs were annotated as SARS-CoV-2-specific by exact matching of V gene, CDR3 amino acid sequence and J gene to a known reactive TCR set. MIRA supplied the reference SARS-CoV-2 TCR set, which was filtered for enrichment in COVID-19-positive ImmuneCODE repertoires so that public or cross-reactive TCRs were removed. Based on the MIRA antigens, annotated TCRs were further analysed at the level of specific ORF or position within ORF. Breadth was defined as the number of annotated unique rearrangements divided by the total number of unique productive rearrangements, and depth was defined as the summed frequency of the annotated unique rearrangements. TCR breadth was compared between groups using two-sided Wilcoxon rank-sum tests. In TCRdb, the immuneACCESS table is reduced to in-frame sequences with V and J assigned. These tables do not hold every clone; where another copy was compared, an unresolved V gene accounts for under half, and the others remain unexplained. The V and J calls and clone size come from that table; D and trimming were worked out from the DNA. The sample has approximately 420,000 clones on record, 70% to 90% of them singletons. Roughly 4% of the sample lies in the top ten.

The source of this sequence is a person between 18 and 65 years old who received the Ad26.COV2.S COVID-19 vaccine or a placebo. The sample in question was peripheral blood, obtained in a trial of Ad26.COV2.S vaccine versus placebo.

CDR3 region: CASSLVGETQYF. The nucleotide sequence is given as TGTGCCAGCAGCTTGGTCGGGGAGACCCAGTACTTC. The rearranged segments are TRBV5-5 and TRBJ2-5; too little of a D gene remains to name it. The germline V gene (reference sequence) provides CDR1 SGHKS and CDR2 YYEKEE. From the cysteine up to the phenylalanine, the CDR3 has a length of 12 residues. Solely the CDR3 DNA is kept, with 36 bases framed from the first base. V and J lose 0 bases and 5 bases, and a span of 5 bases separates them.